The 32 T cell receptor beta chains presented below share a single source sample, sequenced in a study of radiation and T cells in renal cell carcinoma. Using immunoSEQ multiplex PCR, the repertoire was profiled, and TCRdb retains in-frame clones only, with some absent. The sample holds 150,000 to 160,000 clones, approximately 90% seen once. Indicated time point: blood 2 weeks post-SBRT. Indicated treatment: 15 Gy SBRT to primary tumor, nephrectomy 4 weeks later. Sequences were derived from blood, sampled from a patient whose treatment included radiotherapy and nephrectomy. Receptors were obtained from a woman aged 45-59 years with renal cell carcinoma.

The chain has TRBV6-5 and TRBJ1-1; D is undetermined. V was pared by 6 bases and J by 2 bases, with 16 bases between. The CDR3 sequence is 15 residues long. Germline V gene data show CDR1 as MNHEY and CDR2 as SVGAGI. The CDR3 sequence is CASSPATAYNTEAFF. DNA of the CDR3: TGTGCCAGCAGCCCCGCTACGGCATATAACACTGAAGCTTTCTTT.

CDR3 in amino acids: CASSLVNGNEQYF. CDR3 DNA sequence: TGTGCCAGCAGCTTAGTAAATGGGAACGAGCAGTACTTC. The rearrangement joins TRBV7-2 to TRBJ2-7; unclear D gene. V lost 1 base and J 5 bases, leaving 9 bases between the germline ends. Germline CDR1 is SGHTA and CDR2 is FQGNSA. The CDR3 has 13 residues.

The CDR3 loop reads CASSRDELVWGYTF. The CDR3 DNA is TGTGCCAGCAGCAGGGATGAATTGGTTTGGGGCTACACCTTC. The V and J genes are TRBV25-1 and TRBJ1-2, with TRBD1 as a possible D gene (5 bases). Between the trimmed V and J ends, which lost 6 bases and 8 bases, there was a span of 19 bases. CDR1 and CDR2 from the germline V gene are MGHDK and SYGVNS. The CDR3 is made up of 14 amino acids.

Remarks on this clone: One junction end disagrees with the germline gene, perhaps due to a read error. V and J are TRBV7-7 and TRBJ1-3, with D perhaps matching TRBD1 (5 bases). The CDR3 has 15 residues. Germline loops: CDR1 SSHAT, CDR2 FNYEAQ (reference sequence). The CDR3 sequence is CASSPIGGAGNTIYF. The CDR3, as DNA: TGTGCTAGCAGCCCTATTGGGGGGGCTGGAAACACCATATATTTT.

The sample holds one count of this clone. The chain is built from TRBV7-8 and TRBJ1-3; D may be TRBD1 (6 bases). Looked up from germline, CDR1 is SGHVS and CDR2 is FQNEAQ. Trimming pared 5 bases from V and 2 bases from J, leaving 13 bases between. This CDR3 spans 15 amino acids. CDR3: CASSPQGLTGNTIYF. The CDR3 nucleotides are TGTGCCAGCAGCCCACAGGGATTGACTGGAAACACCATATATTTT.

The rearrangement links TRBV19 to TRBJ2-1; possible D gene TRBD2, 5 bases. CDR1 LNHDA and CDR2 SQIVND come from the germline V gene (reference sequence). V was trimmed by 7 bases and J by 7 bases, leaving 17 bases between them. There are 14 residues in the CDR3. DNA of the CDR3: TGTGCCAGTACCACCCCCGGCACTAGAAATGAGCAGTTCTTC. It yields the protein CASTTPGTRNEQFF.

The chain uses TRBV5-1 and TRBJ2-2; tentatively, D is TRBD1 (6 bases). The CDR3 has 16 residues. V lost 6 bases and J 0 bases, leaving 15 bases between the germline ends. Per the germline V gene, CDR1 is SGHRS and CDR2 is YFSETQ. The CDR3 is CASTARTATNTGELFF. CDR3 DNA: TGCGCCAGCACCGCGAGGACAGCCACGAACACCGGGGAGCTGTTTTTT.

This chain's CDR3 is CASSRSGDQPQHF. The CDR3 DNA reads as TGTGCCAGCAGCCGTTCGGGCGATCAGCCCCAGCATTTT. This chain connects TRBV6-5 to TRBJ1-5; no firm D call. The CDR3 runs 13 residues. V lost 6 bases and J lost 5, with 11 bases in between. Germline loops: CDR1 MNHEY, CDR2 SVGAGI.

The chain recombines TRBV5-5 with TRBJ1-3, with a possible D match to TRBD1 (6 bases). In germline, CDR1 is SGHKS, CDR2 YYEKEE (reference sequence). The V gene lost 1 base and the J gene lost 4 bases, with 15 bases spanning the gap. The CDR3 runs 16 residues. The CDR3 here is CASSLYASQGGNTIYF. CDR3 DNA: TGTGCCAGCAGCTTGTACGCCTCCCAGGGGGGAAACACCATATATTTT.

The V gene is TRBV19, the J gene TRBJ2-3, with D hard to call. Deletions cut 6 bases from V and 2 bases from J, with 15 bases between. CDR1 LNHDA and CDR2 SQIVND come from the germline V gene (reference sequence). The CDR3 runs 15 residues. CDR3 nucleotides: TGTGCCAGTAGCCAAGGGCAGCCCGACACAGATACGCAGTATTTT. It yields the protein CASSQGQPDTDTQYF.

The chain uses TRBV2 and TRBJ2-2; 10 bases fit TRBD1. This CDR3 contains 15 residues. The germline gives CDR1 SNHLY, CDR2 FYNNEI. The V segment lost 6 bases and the J segment 2 bases; nucleotides outside the gene matches: 3. The CDR3 DNA is TGTGCCAGCAGGGGGACAGGGGCAAACACCGGGGAGCTGTTTTTT. Translated: CASRGTGANTGELFF.

The chain links TRBV7-3 to TRBJ2-7; D perhaps matches TRBD1 (5 bases). Germline lookup yields CDR1 SGHTA and CDR2 FQGTGA. The V gene lost 5 bases and the J gene lost 0 bases, with 14 bases spanning the gap. CDR3 length equals 15 residues. CDR3 nucleotides: TGTGCCAGCAGCCCTGATCGGACAAGCTCCTACGAGCAGTACTTC. Residues: CASSPDRTSSYEQYF.

Notes on this clone: A much larger clone differs from this one at a single base, so this may be a read error. This chain uses TRBV5-1 with TRBJ2-1; maybe TRBD1 (7 bases). Germline lookup yields CDR1 SGHRS and CDR2 YFSETQ. Trimming cost V 8 bases and J 4 bases, with 13 bases left between them. The CDR3 covers 13 residues. CDR3 residues: CASPAGQYNEQFF. The CDR3 DNA follows: TGCGCCAGTCCCGCGGGACAGTACAATGAGCAGTTCTTC. The full variable domain, its missing parts supplied by reference TRBV5-1 and TRBJ2-1, is KAGVTQTPRYLIKTRGQQVTLSCSPISGHRSVSWYQQTPGQGLQFLFEYFSETQRNKGNFPGRFSGRQFSNSRSEMNVSTLELGDSALYLCASPAGQYNEQFFGPGTRLTVL.

This clone was detected only once. The chain combines TRBV29-1 with TRBJ2-7; 8 positions match TRBD1. The germline gives CDR1 SQVTM, CDR2 ANQGSEA. This CDR3 spans 12 amino acids. J was trimmed by 6 bases and V by 4 bases; bases with no gene match: 5. The CDR3 spells CSVGRGRSEQYF. CDR3 DNA sequence: TGCAGCGTTGGCAGGGGGCGTTCCGAGCAGTACTTC.

The V call is TRBV13, the J call TRBJ1-2; D uncertain. Germline values: CDR1 PRHDT, CDR2 FYEKMQ (reference sequence). Trimming cost V 4 bases and J 4 bases, with 13 bases left between them. This CDR3 has 14 amino acids. The CDR3 DNA reads as TGTGCCAGCAGCTCCAGCCAACGTTCCTATGGCTACACCTTC. Protein sequence: CASSSSQRSYGYTF.

This rearrangement joins TRBV4-1 to TRBJ1-2, with TRBD1 matching 10 bases. Germline V gene sequence: CDR1 MGHRA, CDR2 YSYEKL. The length of the CDR3 is 16 residues. J gave up 7 bases and V 0 bases, and 8 bases lay outside the gene matches. CDR3 region: CASSQDFDRGRFGYTF. DNA for the CDR3: TGCGCCAGCAGCCAAGACTTCGACAGGGGGCGCTTTGGCTACACCTTC.

The chain has TRBV19 and TRBJ2-7; a possible D gene is TRBD2 (6 bases). V lost 7 bases, J lost 7 bases, and 20 bases lay in between. CDR3 length equals 14 residues. Per germline, CDR1 LNHDA and CDR2 SQIVND (reference sequence). CDR3 protein: CASKPPNSAGEQYF. The CDR3 DNA reads as TGTGCCAGTAAACCACCAAACTCTGCGGGGGAGCAGTACTTC. The variable domain in full, completed from reference TRBV19 and TRBJ2-7, reads DGGITQSPKYLFRKEGQNVTLSCEQNLNHDAMYWYRQDPGQGLRLIYYSQIVNDFQKGDIAEGYSVSREKKESFPLTVTSAQKNPTAFYLCASKPPNSAGEQYFGPGTRLTVT.

This chain joins TRBV6-1 and TRBJ1-2, with D perhaps TRBD1 (6 bases). Trimming removed 0 bases from V and 5 bases from J, with 19 bases in between. The CDR3 totals 17 residues. Germline-derived CDR1 and CDR2 are MNHNS and SASEGT. Here the CDR3 DNA reads TGTGCCAGCAGTGAAGCAGGGGGACTCTCTGGGGCTTATGGCTACACCTTC. This gives the protein CASSEAGGLSGAYGYTF.

The chain employs TRBV11-3 and TRBJ2-3, with a weak D call TRBD1 (5 bases). Germline CDR1 SGHNT, CDR2 YENEEA. V shed 8 bases and J shed 8 bases, with 17 bases lying between them. This CDR3 spans 13 amino acids. The CDR3 DNA follows: TGTGCCAGCTCAGGCAGGGCCAGTAGTACGCAGTATTTT. Residues: CASSGRASSTQYF.

The V gene is TRBV6-5, the J gene TRBJ2-1, with TRBD2 matching over 11 bases. V gave up 6 bases and J gave up 12 bases; unmatched junction bases: 4. The CDR3 spans 12 residues. The germline gives CDR1 MNHEY, CDR2 SVGAGI. The CDR3 spells CASRPTSGGQFF. The CDR3, as DNA: TGTGCCAGCAGACCCACTAGCGGGGGGCAGTTCTTC.

V gene TRBV4-2 combines with J gene TRBJ1-4, with 8 bases identical to TRBD1. V was clipped by 8 bases and J by 8 bases; unmatched bases: 1. This CDR3 region has 11 residues. Germline V gene sequence: CDR1 LGHNA, CDR2 YNFKEQ. The CDR3 is CASGTGEKLFF. For the CDR3, the DNA is TGTGCCAGCGGGACAGGAGAAAAACTGTTTTTT.

This chain connects TRBV6-1 to TRBJ1-5, with D unresolved. This CDR3 is built from 14 residues. V lost 3 bases and J lost 2, with 8 bases in between. Germline V gene lookup returns CDR1 MNHNS and CDR2 SASEGT. CDR3 sequence reads: CASSDSGRNQPQHF. DNA for the CDR3: TGTGCCAGCAGTGACTCAGGTCGCAATCAGCCCCAGCATTTT.

The V and J genes are TRBV7-3 and TRBJ2-5; perhaps TRBD2 as D (5 bases). The CDR3 has 16 residues. Trimming removed 2 bases from V and 4 bases from J, with 17 bases in between. The germline V gene encodes CDR1 SGHTA and CDR2 FQGTGA. The CDR3 loop is CASSLSGRYEGETQYF. The DNA of the CDR3 is TGTGCCAGCAGCTTATCTGGACGATACGAGGGAGAGACCCAGTACTTC.

V usage is TRBV6-5 and J usage is TRBJ1-1; unclear D gene. This CDR3 has 12 residues. Trimming removed 5 bases at V and 0 bases at J, with 4 bases between. Germline V CDR1 and CDR2: MNHEY, SVGAGI. CDR3 amino acids: CASSTLNTEAFF. CDR3 nucleotide sequence: TGTGCCAGCAGTACATTGAACACTGAAGCTTTCTTT.

This sequence joins TRBV30 and TRBJ1-2, with D possibly being TRBD1 (5 bases). V lost 4 bases and J 3 bases, leaving 15 bases between the germline ends. This CDR3 has 14 residues. Germline CDR1 is GTSNPN and CDR2 is SVGIG (reference sequence). CDR3 sequence (DNA): TGTGCCTGGACGGGGGGATTTAGGGACTATGGCTACACCTTC. Protein: CAWTGGFRDYGYTF.

V gene TRBV6-1 combines with J gene TRBJ2-2; tentatively, D is TRBD2 (6 bases). CDR1 is MNHNS, CDR2 SASEGT, per germline. The V end was cut by 1 base, the J end by 6 bases, with 9 bases between. The CDR3 spans 14 residues. CDR3 amino acids: CASSEEEGPGELFF. CDR3 sequence (DNA): TGTGCCAGCAGTGAAGAGGAGGGTCCCGGGGAGCTGTTTTTT.

In the case of this clone: The sample contains more than one DNA sequence encoding this CDR3. The genes are TRBV6-1 and TRBJ1-1, with a weak D call TRBD1 (5 bases). CDR1 is MNHNS and CDR2 is SASEGT in the germline V gene. CDR3 length: 11 amino acids. Trimming removed 9 bases at V and 1 base at J, with 6 bases between. The CDR3: CASRGNTEAFF. The CDR3 DNA reads TGTGCCAGTAGGGGGAACACTGAAGCTTTCTTT.

This clone appeared a single time. The V gene is TRBV19, the J gene TRBJ2-3; 9 bases line up with TRBD1. Per the germline V gene, CDR1 is LNHDA and CDR2 is SQIVND (reference sequence). The CDR3 loop spans 16 amino acids. V gave up 5 bases and J gave up 0 bases; unmatched junction bases: 6. The CDR3 protein is CASSPQGAFSTDTQYF. The CDR3 nucleotides are TGTGCCAGTAGTCCACAGGGGGCCTTTAGCACAGATACGCAGTATTTT.

J is TRBJ1-1 and V is TRBV6-1; D ambiguous. This CDR3 comprises 15 residues. From germline, CDR1 is MNHNS and CDR2 SASEGT. V shed 2 bases and J shed 0 bases, with 10 bases lying between them. The CDR3 is CASSELEGVNTEAFF. CDR3 DNA sequence: TGTGCCAGCAGTGAATTGGAGGGAGTGAACACTGAAGCTTTCTTT.

V usage is TRBV6-4 and J usage is TRBJ2-7, with TRBD1 identical over 8 bases. Trimming removed 5 bases from V and 4 bases from J; junction bases left unmatched: 13. Germline-derived CDR1 and CDR2 are MRHNA and SNTAGT. CDR3 size: 16 residues. This CDR3 is CASSPKHGQGVYEQYF. As DNA, the CDR3 is TGTGCCAGCAGTCCGAAACATGGACAGGGCGTTTACGAGCAGTACTTC.

The rearrangement links TRBV6-1 to TRBJ2-7, with TRBD1 matching over 8 bases. After removal of 2 bases from V and 4 bases from J, the junction contained 7 bases not matched to a gene. Looked up from germline, CDR1 is MNHNS and CDR2 is SASEGT. The CDR3 extends over 15 amino acids. The CDR3 DNA reads as TGTGCCAGCAGTGAAACCGGGACAGGACCTTACGAGCAGTACTTC. Its translation: CASSETGTGPYEQYF.

The chain is built from TRBV11-2 and TRBJ2-5, with D possibly TRBD2 on 6 matching bases. Germline-derived CDR1 and CDR2 are SGHAT and FQNNGV. Trimming removed 4 bases at V and 5 bases at J, with 20 bases between. The CDR3 totals 16 residues. In DNA, the CDR3 is TGTGCCAGCAGCTCGGGGCATTCGGGGGATGGGGAGACCCAGTACTTC. Its protein product is CASSSGHSGDGETQYF.